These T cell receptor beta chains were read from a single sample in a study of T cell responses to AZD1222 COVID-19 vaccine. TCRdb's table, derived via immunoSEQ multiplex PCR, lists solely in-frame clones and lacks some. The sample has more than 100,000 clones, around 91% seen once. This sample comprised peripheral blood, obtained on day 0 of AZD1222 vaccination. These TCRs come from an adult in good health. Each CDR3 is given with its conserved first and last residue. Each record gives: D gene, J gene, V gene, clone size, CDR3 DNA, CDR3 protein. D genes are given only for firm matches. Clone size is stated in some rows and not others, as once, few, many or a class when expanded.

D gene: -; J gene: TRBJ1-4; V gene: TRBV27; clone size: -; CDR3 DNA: TGTGCCAGCAGGAGGACCCAGGGAGGCGAGAAACTGTTTTTT; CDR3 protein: CASRRTQGGEKLFF
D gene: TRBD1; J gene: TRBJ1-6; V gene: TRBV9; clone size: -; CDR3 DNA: TGTGCCAGCAGCGAGAAAAACAGGGGGTTAAGTTCACCCCTCCACTTT; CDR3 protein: CASSEKNRGLSSPLHF
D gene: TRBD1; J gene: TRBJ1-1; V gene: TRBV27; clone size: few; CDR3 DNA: TGTGCCCAGGGGGGAGGGACTGGTGAAGCTTTCTTT; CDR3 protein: CAQGGGTGEAFF
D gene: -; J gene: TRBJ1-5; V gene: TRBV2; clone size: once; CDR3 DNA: TGTGCCAGCAGCCTCAGGGTTTCAGGGCAGCCCCAGCATTTT; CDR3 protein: CASSLRVSGQPQHF
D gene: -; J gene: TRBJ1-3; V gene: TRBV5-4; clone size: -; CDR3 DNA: TGTGCCAGCAGCGTGGGCCCTACAACAGGGAAGGTAGACACCATATATTTT; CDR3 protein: CASSVGPTTGKVDTIYF
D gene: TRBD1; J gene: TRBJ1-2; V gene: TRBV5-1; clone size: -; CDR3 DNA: TGCGCCAGCAGCTTGAGCCTGGGACAGCACCATGGCTACACCTTC; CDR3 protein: CASSLSLGQHHGYTF
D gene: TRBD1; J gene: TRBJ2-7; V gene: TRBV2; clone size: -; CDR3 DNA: TGTGCCAGCAGCAGACAGGGGGACGAGCAGTACTTC; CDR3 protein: CASSRQGDEQYF
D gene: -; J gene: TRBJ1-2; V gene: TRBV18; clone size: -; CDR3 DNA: TGTGCCAGCTCATCACGACAGGCACCACCACATGGCTACACCTTC; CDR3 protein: CASSSRQAPPHGYTF
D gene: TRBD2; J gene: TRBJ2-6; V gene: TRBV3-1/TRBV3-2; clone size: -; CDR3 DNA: TGTGCCAGCAGCCAAGGTGACGGGGGGGCTGGGGCCAACGTCCTGACTTTC; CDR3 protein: CASSQGDGGAGANVLTF
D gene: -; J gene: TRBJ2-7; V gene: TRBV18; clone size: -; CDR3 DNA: TGTGCCAGCTCACCACCGGGCACAAGGTCCTACGAGCAGTACTTC; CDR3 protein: CASSPPGTRSYEQYF
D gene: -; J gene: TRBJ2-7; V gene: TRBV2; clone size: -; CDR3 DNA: TGTGCCAGCAGTGAAGACAGGATTTACTACGAGCAGTACTTC; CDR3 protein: CASSEDRIYYEQYF
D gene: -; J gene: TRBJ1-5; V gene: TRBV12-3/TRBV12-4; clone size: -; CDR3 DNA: TGTGCCAGCAGCCGACAGAGCAATCAGCCCCAGCATTTT; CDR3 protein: CASSRQSNQPQHF
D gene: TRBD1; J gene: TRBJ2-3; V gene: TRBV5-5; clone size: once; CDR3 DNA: TGTGCCAGCAGCTTGGAAGGGGGCTCAGATACGCAGTATTTT; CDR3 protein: CASSLEGGSDTQYF
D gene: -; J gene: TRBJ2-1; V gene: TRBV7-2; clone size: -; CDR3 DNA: TGTGCCAGCAGCTCCGACTCCTGGGGCCAGTTCTTC; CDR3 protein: CASSSDSWGQFF
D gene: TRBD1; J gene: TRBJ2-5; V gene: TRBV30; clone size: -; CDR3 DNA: TGTGCCTGGGTCGGACAGGTTGGGACCCAGTACTTC; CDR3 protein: CAWVGQVGTQYF
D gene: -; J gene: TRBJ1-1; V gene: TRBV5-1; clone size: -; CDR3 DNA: TGCGCCAGCAGCTTGCCAGGGGCCACTGAAGCTTTCTTT; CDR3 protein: CASSLPGATEAFF
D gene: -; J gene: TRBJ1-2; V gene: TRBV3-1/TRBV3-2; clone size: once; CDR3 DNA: TGTGCCAGCAGCCAACGGGGGGGCAATGGCTACACCTTC; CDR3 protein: CASSQRGGNGYTF
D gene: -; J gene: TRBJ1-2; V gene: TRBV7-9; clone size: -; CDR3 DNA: TGTGCCAGCAGCCACCAGGACAGAGAAGAGAGCGATGGCTACACCTTC; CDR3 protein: CASSHQDREESDGYTF
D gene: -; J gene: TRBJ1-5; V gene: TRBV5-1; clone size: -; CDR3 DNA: TGCGCCAGCAGCTTGGGGGCAGGCAATCAGCCCCAGCATTTT; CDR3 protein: CASSLGAGNQPQHF
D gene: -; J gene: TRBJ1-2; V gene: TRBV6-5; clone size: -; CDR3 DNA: TGTGCCAGCAGTTACTCCCCTTGGGCTAACTATGGCTACACCTTC; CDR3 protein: CASSYSPWANYGYTF